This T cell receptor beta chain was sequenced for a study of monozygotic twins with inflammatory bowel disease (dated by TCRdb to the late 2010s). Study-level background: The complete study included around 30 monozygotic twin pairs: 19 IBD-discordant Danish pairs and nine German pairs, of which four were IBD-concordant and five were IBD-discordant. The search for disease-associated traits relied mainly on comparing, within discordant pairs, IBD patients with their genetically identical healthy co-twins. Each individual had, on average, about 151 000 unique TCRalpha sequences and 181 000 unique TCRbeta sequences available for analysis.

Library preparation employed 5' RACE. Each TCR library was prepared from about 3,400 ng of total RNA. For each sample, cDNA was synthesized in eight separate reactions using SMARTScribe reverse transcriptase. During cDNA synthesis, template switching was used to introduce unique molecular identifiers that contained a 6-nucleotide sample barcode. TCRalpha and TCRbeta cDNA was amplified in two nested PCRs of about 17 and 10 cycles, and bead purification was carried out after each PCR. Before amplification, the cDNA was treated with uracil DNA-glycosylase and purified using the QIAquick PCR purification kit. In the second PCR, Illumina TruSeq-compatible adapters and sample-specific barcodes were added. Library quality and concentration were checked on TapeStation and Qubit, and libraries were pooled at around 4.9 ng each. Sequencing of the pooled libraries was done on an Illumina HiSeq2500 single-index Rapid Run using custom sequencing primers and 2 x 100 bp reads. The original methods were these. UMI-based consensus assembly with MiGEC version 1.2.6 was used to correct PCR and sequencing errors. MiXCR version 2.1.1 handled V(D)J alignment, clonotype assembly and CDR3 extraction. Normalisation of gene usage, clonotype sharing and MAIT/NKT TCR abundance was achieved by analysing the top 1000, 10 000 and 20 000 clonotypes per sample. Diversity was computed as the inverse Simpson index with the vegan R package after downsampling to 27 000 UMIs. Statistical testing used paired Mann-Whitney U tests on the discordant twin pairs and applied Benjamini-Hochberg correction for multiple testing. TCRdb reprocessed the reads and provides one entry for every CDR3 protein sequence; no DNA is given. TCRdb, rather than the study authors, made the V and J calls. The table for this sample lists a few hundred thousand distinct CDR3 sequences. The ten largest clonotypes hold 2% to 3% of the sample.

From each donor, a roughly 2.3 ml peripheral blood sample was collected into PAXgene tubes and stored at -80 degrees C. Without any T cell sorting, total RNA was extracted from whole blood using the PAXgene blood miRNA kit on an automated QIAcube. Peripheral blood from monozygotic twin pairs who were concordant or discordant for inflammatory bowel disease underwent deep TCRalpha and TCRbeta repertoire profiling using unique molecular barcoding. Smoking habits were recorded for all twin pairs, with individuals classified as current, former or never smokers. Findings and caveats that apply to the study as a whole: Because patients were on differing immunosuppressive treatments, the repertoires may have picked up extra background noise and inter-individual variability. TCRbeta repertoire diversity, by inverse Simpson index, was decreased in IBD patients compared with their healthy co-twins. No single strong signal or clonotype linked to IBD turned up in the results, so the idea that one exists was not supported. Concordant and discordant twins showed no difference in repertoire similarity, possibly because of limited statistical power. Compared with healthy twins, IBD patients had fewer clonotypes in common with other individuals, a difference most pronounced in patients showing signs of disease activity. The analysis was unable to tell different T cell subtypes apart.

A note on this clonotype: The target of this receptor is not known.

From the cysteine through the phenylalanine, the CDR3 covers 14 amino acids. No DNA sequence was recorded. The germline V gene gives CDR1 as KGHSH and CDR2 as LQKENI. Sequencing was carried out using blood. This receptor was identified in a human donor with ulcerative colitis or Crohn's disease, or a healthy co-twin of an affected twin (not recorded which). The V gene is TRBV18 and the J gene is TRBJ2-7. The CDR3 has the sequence CASSPPTSEYEQYF.